This is a list of T cell receptor beta chains from one sample in a study of CD8+ T cells in alopecia areata. This table comes from immunoSEQ multiplex PCR, and its TCRdb copy is limited to in-frame clones, with some not included. The profile shows over 100,000 clones, roughly 50% of them singletons. The material sequenced was CD8+ T cells sorted from blood, taken at week 24, from a patient treated with tofacitinib. These receptors came from a human donor with alopecia areata. CDR3s include the opening cysteine and the closing phenylalanine or tryptophan. D genes are given only for firm matches. The size field is filled for only some rows; it gives once, few, many or a size class.

CDR3aa,CDR3nt,j_gene,v_gene,d_gene,abundance
CASSQSGTEGNSPLHF,TGCGCCAGCAGCCAATCCGGGACAGAAGGAAATTCACCCCTCCACTTT,TRBJ1-6,TRBV4-3,TRBD1,.
CASRSTASGELFF,TGTGCCAGCAGATCAACAGCATCCGGGGAGCTGTTTTTT,TRBJ2-2,TRBV7-9,.,once
CASSVGGAPYEQYF,TGTGCCAGCAGCGTAGGAGGGGCGCCGTACGAGCAGTACTTC,TRBJ2-7,TRBV9,.,.
CASSLCEVQETQYF,TGTGCCAGCAGCTTATGTGAAGTCCAAGAGACCCAGTACTTC,TRBJ2-5,TRBV13,.,few
CASGQAGFYGYTF,TGCGCCAGCGGCCAAGCTGGGTTCTATGGCTACACCTTC,TRBJ1-2,TRBV4-1,.,.
CASSPLVDRRTDTQYF,TGTGCCAGCTCACCACTCGTGGATCGGCGCACAGATACGCAGTATTTT,TRBJ2-3,TRBV18,.,.
CASSPSSGGLSGANVLTF,TGTGCCAGCAGCCCCTCTAGCGGGGGGCTCTCTGGGGCCAACGTCCTGACTTTC,TRBJ2-6,TRBV7-6,TRBD2,.
CASSSEGGVNEQFF,TGCGCCAGCAGCTCCGAGGGGGGGGTAAATGAGCAGTTCTTC,TRBJ2-1,TRBV5-1,.,.
CASSQAGTTIYEQYF,TGTGCCAGCAGTCAGGCCGGGACCACCATCTACGAGCAGTACTTC,TRBJ2-7,TRBV7-2,.,.
CASSPPGETQYF,TGTGCCAGCAGCCCCCCAGGAGAGACCCAGTACTTC,TRBJ2-5,TRBV13,.,once
CASSPGGDGYTF,TGTGCCAGCAGCCCGGGCGGTGATGGCTACACCTTC,TRBJ1-2,TRBV7-9,.,few
CASSLGLGGPDTDTQYF,TGTGCCAGCAGCTTAGGCCTCGGGGGCCCGGACACAGATACGCAGTATTTT,TRBJ2-3,TRBV7-9,.,.
CASGLVLGDTQYF,TGTGCTAGTGGTTTGGTACTTGGGGATACGCAGTATTTT,TRBJ2-3,TRBV12-5,.,few
CASSLAGTTYEQYF,TGTGCCAGCAGCCTCGCAGGGACCACCTACGAGCAGTACTTC,TRBJ2-7,TRBV7-9,.,few
CASSYRGGLTGELFF,TGTGCCAGCAGTTACCGCGGGGGGCTCACCGGGGAGCTGTTTTTT,TRBJ2-2,TRBV6-5,TRBD2,.
CASSAPDGRMNTEAFF,TGTGCCAGCAGCGCCCCCGATGGGCGGATGAACACTGAAGCTTTCTTT,TRBJ1-1,TRBV7-9,.,.
CASSTRQGLTDTQYF,TGTGCCAGCAGTACCCGACAGGGATTGACAGATACGCAGTATTTT,TRBJ2-3,TRBV6-5,TRBD1,.
CASSLGAAVTGELFF,TGTGCCAGCAGTTTGGGAGCGGCGGTCACCGGGGAGCTGTTTTTT,TRBJ2-2,TRBV27,.,once
CAWSGQTYEQYF,TGTGCCTGGTCGGGACAGACCTACGAGCAGTACTTC,TRBJ2-7,TRBV30,TRBD1,.
CASSSGQGHPYEQYF,TGTGCCAGCAGCTCCGGACAGGGGCATCCCTACGAGCAGTACTTC,TRBJ2-7,TRBV7-9,TRBD1,.